These T cell receptor beta chains were read from a single sample in a study of T cell responses to AZD1222 COVID-19 vaccine. Profiling relied on immunoSEQ multiplex PCR, and the TCRdb table lists in-frame clones only, not all of them. The sample includes roughly 150,000 clones, around nine tenths of them seen just once. The sample in question was peripheral blood, obtained 28 days after the second AZD1222 dose. The receptors derive from an adult who received the AZD1222 COVID-19 vaccine. CDR3s include the opening cysteine and the closing phenylalanine or tryptophan. D genes are given only for firm matches. Clone size, where shown, is once, few, many, or a class for clones that have expanded.

>-|TRBJ1-2|-|TRBV7-9
CASSLGERNYGYTF
TGTGCCAGCAGCTTAGGTGAACGGAACTATGGCTACACCTTC
>-|TRBJ2-2|-|TRBV5-1
CASSLGNTGELFF
TGCGCCAGCAGCTTGGGAAACACCGGGGAGCTGTTTTTT
>-|TRBJ1-4|TRBD1|TRBV7-2
CASSGGQGREKLFF
TGTGCCAGCAGCGGGGGACAGGGGCGGGAAAAACTGTTTTTT
>-|TRBJ1-2|-|TRBV14
CASSPGPGGYTF
TGTGCCAGCAGCCCGGGACCAGGGGGCTACACCTTC
>once|TRBJ1-1|-|TRBV25-1
CASSETSRNTEAFF
TGTGCCAGCAGTGAAACTTCCAGGAACACTGAAGCTTTCTTT
>once|TRBJ2-5|TRBD1|TRBV10-1
CASSEGGDRGTRKYF
TGCGCCAGCAGTGAAGGGGGAGACAGGGGAACGAGAAAGTACTTC
>-|TRBJ2-3|TRBD2|TRBV3-1/TRBV3-2
CASSHNSGGDARTDTQYF
TGTGCCAGCAGCCATAATAGCGGGGGCGACGCCCGCACAGATACGCAGTATTTT
>-|TRBJ1-5|TRBD1|TRBV19
CASRPSGQGLNQPQHF
TGTGCCAGTAGACCCTCGGGACAGGGGCTCAATCAGCCCCAGCATTTT
>-|TRBJ1-5|-|TRBV7-9
CASSIDLGSNQPQHF
TGTGCCAGCAGCATCGACCTAGGGAGCAATCAGCCCCAGCATTTT
>-|TRBJ2-1|-|TRBV12-3/TRBV12-4
CASSLLPNEQFF
TGTGCCAGCAGTTTATTGCCCAATGAGCAGTTCTTC
>-|TRBJ2-7|-|TRBV6-5
CASSYSRAPYEQYF
TGTGCCAGCAGTTACTCCCGGGCTCCCTACGAGCAGTACTTC
>once|TRBJ2-7|TRBD1|TRBV7-9
CASSRRGQEGYEQYF
TGTGCCAGCAGCCGCCGGGGACAGGAGGGATACGAGCAGTACTTC
>-|TRBJ2-5|-|TRBV24-1
CATSDLVLDRWQETQYF
TGTGCCACCAGTGATTTGGTCCTGGACCGCTGGCAAGAGACCCAGTACTTC
>-|TRBJ1-6|-|TRBV18
CASSARQVRDSPLHF
TGTGCCAGCTCAGCTAGACAGGTCAGAGATTCACCCCTCCACTTT
>-|TRBJ1-1|-|TRBV12-3/TRBV12-4
CASSFETSTEAFF
TGTGCCAGCAGTTTTGAGACATCGACTGAAGCTTTCTTT
>-|TRBJ2-7|-|TRBV21-1
CASSKAPDGDSYEQYF
TGTGCCAGCAGCAAAGCCCCGGACGGTGACTCCTACGAGCAGTACTTC
>-|TRBJ1-2|-|TRBV7-2
CASSSQGSFNYGYTF
TGTGCCAGCAGCTCCCAGGGGTCTTTCAACTATGGCTACACCTTC
>-|TRBJ2-1|-|TRBV6-5
CASNKGGRNEQFF
TGTGCCAGCAATAAGGGCGGGCGTAATGAGCAGTTCTTC
>-|TRBJ1-2|TRBD1|TRBV18
CASSKQGMANYGYTF
TGTGCCAGCTCAAAACAGGGGATGGCTAACTATGGCTACACCTTC
>once|TRBJ1-2|-|TRBV9
CASSQGLGVLDYTF
TGTGCCAGCAGCCAGGGACTAGGAGTACTCGACTACACCTTC
>few|TRBJ1-1|-|TRBV18
CASSPGQNTEAFF
TGTGCCAGCTCACCGGGACAGAACACTGAAGCTTTCTTT
>-|TRBJ2-2|-|TRBV18
CASSPGGADTGELFF
TGTGCCAGCTCACCAGGGGGCGCGGACACCGGGGAGCTGTTTTTT
>-|TRBJ2-1|TRBD2|TRBV5-1
CASSLGGGGKDEQFF
TGCGCCAGCAGCTTAGGTGGCGGGGGGAAGGATGAGCAGTTCTTC
>-|TRBJ2-7|-|TRBV5-1
CASSPGWFPYEQYF
TGCGCCAGCAGTCCCGGGTGGTTTCCCTACGAGCAGTACTTC
>-|TRBJ1-6|TRBD1|TRBV30
CAWAGTSGTAGSPLHF
TGTGCCTGGGCGGGTACATCCGGGACAGCAGGTTCACCCCTCCACTTT
>-|TRBJ2-1|-|TRBV7-2
CASSLWADEQFF
TGTGCCAGCAGCCTGTGGGCAGATGAGCAGTTCTTC
>-|TRBJ2-1|TRBD1|TRBV27
CASSLSNPRDRVYNEQFF
TGTGCCAGCAGTTTATCGAACCCTCGGGACAGGGTTTACAATGAGCAGTTCTTC
>-|TRBJ1-6|-|TRBV7-9
CASSPTGYGGQANSPLHF
TGTGCCAGCAGCCCTACGGGCTATGGGGGGCAGGCTAATTCACCCCTCCACTTT
>-|TRBJ2-3|-|TRBV4-2
CASSQELLGGGSNTQYF
TGTGCCAGCAGCCAAGAACTCTTGGGCGGGGGCTCAAATACGCAGTATTTT
>-|TRBJ1-5|-|TRBV6-1
CASSDYGPISNQPQHF
TGTGCCAGCAGTGATTACGGACCGATTAGCAATCAGCCCCAGCATTTT
>-|TRBJ2-3|TRBD2|TRBV5-1
CASSLRQGGADTQYF
TGCGCCAGCAGCTTGCGGCAGGGAGGGGCAGATACGCAGTATTTT
>few|TRBJ2-7|-|TRBV6-5
CASSYSSGSSYEQYF
TGTGCCAGCAGTTACTCTAGCGGTAGCTCCTACGAGCAGTACTTC
>-|TRBJ2-7|TRBD2|TRBV6-4
CASSEAGGSFYEQYF
TGTGCCAGCAGTGAAGCGGGGGGTAGTTTCTACGAGCAGTACTTC
>few|TRBJ2-7|-|TRBV2
CASSYRDFYEQYF
TGTGCCAGCAGTTACAGGGACTTCTACGAGCAGTACTTC
>-|TRBJ1-1|-|TRBV14
CASSRGPDTEAFF
TGTGCCAGCAGCCGAGGGCCGGACACTGAAGCTTTCTTT
>-|TRBJ2-7|-|TRBV5-4
CASSSGVQNEQYF
TGTGCCAGCAGCTCTGGAGTCCAGAACGAGCAGTACTTC
>-|TRBJ1-4|-|TRBV7-9
CATHSPDEKLFF
TGTGCCACCCATTCCCCGGATGAAAAACTGTTTTTT
>-|TRBJ2-1|-|TRBV11-2
CASSFRRGNSYNEQFF
TGTGCCAGCAGCTTTCGGCGTGGAAACTCCTACAATGAGCAGTTCTTC
>-|TRBJ1-2|-|TRBV3-1/TRBV3-2
CASSQDPGGWGTDGYTF
TGTGCCAGCAGCCAAGATCCCGGTGGGTGGGGTACGGATGGCTACACCTTC
>-|TRBJ2-3|-|TRBV5-3
CARSVTGTPMEGSTDTQYF
TGTGCCAGAAGCGTTACCGGGACTCCGATGGAGGGAAGCACAGATACGCAGTATTTT
>-|TRBJ2-7|-|TRBV9
CASSSRTGYEQYF
TGTGCCAGCAGCTCTCGGACGGGCTACGAGCAGTACTTC
>once|TRBJ2-7|TRBD2|TRBV9
CASSPAPSGSYEQYF
TGTGCCAGCAGCCCGGCCCCTAGCGGTTCCTACGAGCAGTACTTC
>-|TRBJ2-2|-|TRBV7-9
CASSLVFWDIANTGELFF
TGTGCCAGCAGCTTAGTCTTCTGGGACATCGCGAACACCGGGGAGCTGTTTTTT